This T cell receptor (beta chain) derives from a study of blood T cell repertoires in COVID-19. Overall study context: Sample material is recorded as cDNA or gDNA derived from T cells, B-cell-depleted T cells, or PBMCs.

V shed 2 bases and J shed 0 bases, with 7 bases lying between them. The CDR3 is 14 amino acids. Germline CDR1 is MNHEY and CDR2 is SVGAGI. Produced via immunoSEQ multiplex PCR; TCRdb's table is partial and in-frame only. Of under 300,000 clones listed, roughly 83% are singletons. The TCR was taken from an elderly woman with acute or convalescent COVID-19. Sequencing input: peripheral blood. The chain uses TRBV6-5 and TRBJ1-1; possible D gene TRBD1, 6 bases. CDR3 amino acids: CASSYRTVNTEAFF. CDR3 DNA: TGTGCCAGCAGTTACCGGACAGTGAACACTGAAGCTTTCTTT.